This T cell receptor beta chain was profiled in a study of T-cell memory formation after mild COVID-19. The V gene lost 2 bases and the J gene lost 2 bases, with 12 bases spanning the gap. This CDR3 has 15 residues. The germline CDR1 and CDR2 sequences are SGHTA and FQGTGA. Note on this clonotype: What it binds is unknown.

TCRdb reprocessed the 5' RACE reads with MiXCR, giving one entry per CDR3 protein. The sample includes about 470,000 distinct CDR3 sequences, roughly 25% of them seen just once. Study results and limitations: Balance between CD4 and CD8 was seen in clones contracting day 15 to 85, and a CD4+ lean was seen in later expanders.

The sequence derives from an adult woman who had mild COVID-19 (a few samples of this study predate the infection). Cell type and time point are not known. The source material was PBMCs or a T cell subset sorted from them (not recorded which). The chain uses TRBV7-3 and TRBJ1-1, with no clear D. DNA for the CDR3: TGTGCCAGCAGCTTATACGGTGGGCTTAACACTGAAGCTTTCTTT. This sequence encodes CASSLYGGLNTEAFF.